The rows below give T cell receptor beta chains drawn from one sample of a study of naive and memory T cell subsets. TCRdb reprocessed the UMI-ligation and nested PCR reads via MiXCR and lists one record per CDR3 protein. The profile shows approximately 140,000 distinct CDR3 sequences, approximately 24% of them singletons. Sequences were obtained from naive CD4+ T cells from blood. The receptors come from a human donor in good health. The CDR3 runs from the conserved cysteine through the conserved F or W. Fields, in order: J gene, D gene, V gene, clone size, CDR3 protein, CDR3 DNA. The D gene is left open where the match is weak. Size is stated for part of the rows, as once, few or many counts, or as a class when the clone is expanded.

TRBJ2-1,NA,TRBV15,few,CATEGDDLDNEQFF,TGTGCCACCGAGGGGGATGATCTCGACAATGAGCAGTTCTTC
TRBJ2-3,TRBD2,TRBV19,NA,CASTTTTSGPEYYTDTQYF,TGTGCCAGTACCACCACGACTAGCGGTCCTGAATATTACACAGATACGCAGTATTTT
TRBJ2-7,NA,TRBV20-1,NA,CSASGQFSYEQYF,TGCAGTGCCAGCGGACAGTTCTCCTACGAGCAGTACTTC
TRBJ2-1,TRBD1,TRBV7-3,many,CASSTNRAGPGQGYNEQFF,TGTGCCAGCAGCACTAATAGGGCCGGGCCGGGACAGGGTTACAATGAGCAGTTCTTC
TRBJ2-1,NA,TRBV10-3,NA,CAIRGPDDEQFF,TGTGCCATCAGGGGACCAGACGATGAGCAGTTCTTC
TRBJ2-5,NA,TRBV9,few,CASSAALQETQYF,TGTGCCAGCAGCGCGGCCCTCCAAGAGACCCAGTACTTC
TRBJ2-7,NA,TRBV28,NA,CASTPGVTYEQYF,TGTGCCAGCACGCCAGGTGTGACCTACGAGCAGTACTTC
TRBJ2-7,NA,TRBV3-1,NA,CASSQRTRGEQYF,TGTGCCAGCAGCCAAAGAACCCGGGGAGAGCAGTACTTC
TRBJ2-3,TRBD1,TRBV19,few,CASSKTGQGATDTQYF,TGTGCCAGTAGTAAGACCGGACAGGGGGCAACAGATACGCAGTATTTT
TRBJ1-1,NA,TRBV5-6,NA,CASSLYGGDWIEAFF,TGTGCCAGCAGCTTGTATGGAGGGGATTGGATTGAAGCTTTCTTT
TRBJ1-4,TRBD1,TRBV20-1,many,CSARGQGNEKLFF,TGCAGTGCTAGGGGACAGGGGAATGAAAAACTGTTTTTT
TRBJ2-7,TRBD1,TRBV7-9,NA,CASRHGTGSHEQYF,TGTGCCAGCAGACATGGGACAGGGTCTCACGAGCAGTACTTC
TRBJ2-7,NA,TRBV4-1,few,CASSQEDRFSYEQYF,TGCGCCAGCAGCCAAGAAGACAGATTCTCCTACGAGCAGTACTTC
TRBJ2-7,TRBD2,TRBV20-1,NA,CSASPAGVSYEQYF,TGCAGTGCTAGCCCAGCGGGAGTCTCCTACGAGCAGTACTTC
TRBJ2-1,TRBD2,TRBV12-3/TRBV12-4,NA,CASSRASGIEQFF,TGTGCCAGCAGTCGCGCTAGCGGGATTGAGCAGTTCTTC
TRBJ2-1,TRBD1,TRBV19,few,CASSIMDRVSYNEQFF,TGTGCCAGTAGTATAATGGACAGGGTTTCCTACAATGAGCAGTTCTTC
TRBJ2-7,NA,TRBV29-1,NA,CSVEVVIGRRSAYEQYF,TGCAGCGTTGAGGTGGTAATTGGCAGACGCTCGGCCTACGAGCAGTACTTC
TRBJ2-1,NA,TRBV15,few,CATSRVGVGSEQFF,TGTGCCACCAGCAGAGTGGGGGTGGGGAGTGAGCAGTTCTTC
TRBJ2-7,NA,TRBV6-6,NA,CASSLEGIRRTYEQYF,TGTGCCAGCAGCCTCGAGGGGATACGCCGGACCTACGAGCAGTACTTC
TRBJ2-7,NA,TRBV18,few,CASSPGGRSYEQYF,TGTGCCAGCTCACCCGGCGGGCGATCCTACGAGCAGTACTTC
TRBJ1-5,TRBD1,TRBV6-5,many,CASSLRDRNQPQHF,TGTGCCAGCAGTTTAAGGGACAGAAATCAGCCCCAGCATTTT
TRBJ2-7,TRBD1,TRBV19,many,CASSTGQGTAYEQYF,TGTGCCAGTAGTACCGGACAGGGGACTGCCTACGAGCAGTACTTC
TRBJ2-3,NA,TRBV10-3,NA,CAISEGQSSDTQYF,TGTGCCATCAGTGAAGGACAGTCTTCAGATACGCAGTATTTT
TRBJ1-5,NA,TRBV12-3/TRBV12-4,few,CASSSGYSNQPQHF,TGTGCCAGCAGTTCGGGTTATAGCAATCAGCCCCAGCATTTT
TRBJ2-1,NA,TRBV24-1,NA,CATSDWGRRPINEQFF,TGTGCCACCAGTGACTGGGGGAGACGCCCCATCAATGAGCAGTTCTTC
TRBJ2-2,NA,TRBV7-8,few,CASSLAGRPTGELFF,TGTGCCAGCAGCTTAGCGGGCCGACCCACCGGGGAGCTGTTTTTT
TRBJ1-6,NA,TRBV20-1,NA,CSASRGNSPLHF,TGCAGTGCTTCAAGGGGGAATTCACCCCTCCACTTT
TRBJ1-6,NA,TRBV18,few,CASSPQGQNSPLHF,TGTGCCAGCTCCCCACAGGGCCAGAATTCACCCCTCCACTTT
TRBJ2-2,NA,TRBV6-6,NA,CASSPRPANTGELFF,TGTGCCAGCAGCCCTCGACCTGCGAACACCGGGGAGCTGTTTTTT
TRBJ1-6,NA,TRBV7-2,NA,CASSSPQSPLHF,TGTGCCAGCAGCTCCCCTCAGTCGCCCCTCCACTTT
TRBJ1-2,NA,TRBV28,NA,CASSPSGQLSVLYGYTF,TGTGCCAGCAGCCCGTCCGGGCAGCTAAGCGTCCTCTATGGCTACACCTTC
TRBJ2-5,TRBD2,TRBV12-5,few,CASGAGGQETQYF,TGTGCTAGTGGAGCGGGGGGCCAAGAGACCCAGTACTTC
TRBJ2-2,NA,TRBV29-1,many,CSVGAITTGELFF,TGCAGCGTTGGGGCTATTACCACCGGGGAGCTGTTTTTT
TRBJ2-3,TRBD2,TRBV19,NA,CASSDGAGADTQYF,TGTGCCAGTAGTGACGGAGCGGGGGCAGATACGCAGTATTTT
TRBJ2-4,NA,TRBV18,NA,CASSNGQENIQYF,TGTGCCAGCTCGAATGGACAAGAAAACATTCAGTACTTC
TRBJ2-1,TRBD2,TRBV29-1,few,CSVEKGLAVYNEQFF,TGCAGCGTTGAAAAGGGACTAGCGGTCTACAATGAGCAGTTCTTC
TRBJ1-1,NA,TRBV18,NA,CASSPSSVEAFF,TGTGCCAGCTCACCGAGCAGTGTAGAAGCTTTCTTT
TRBJ2-3,TRBD2,TRBV7-2,few,CASSFSSGRGTDTQYF,TGTGCCAGCAGCTTCTCAAGCGGGAGAGGCACAGATACGCAGTATTTT
TRBJ1-4,NA,TRBV7-2,few,CASSLDSTNEKLFF,TGTGCCAGCAGCTTAGACAGTACTAATGAAAAACTGTTTTTT
TRBJ2-1,TRBD2,TRBV28,NA,CASSSGTSGSSYNEQFF,TGTGCCAGCAGTTCGGGGACTAGCGGGAGCTCCTACAATGAGCAGTTCTTC
TRBJ1-6,NA,TRBV19,once,CASSIRGPDSPLHF,TGTGCCAGTAGTATTCGGGGACCGGATTCACCCCTCCACTTT
TRBJ2-1,NA,TRBV21-1,NA,CASILRAGGPHNEQFF,TGTGCCAGCATACTTAGGGCGGGAGGGCCCCACAATGAGCAGTTCTTC